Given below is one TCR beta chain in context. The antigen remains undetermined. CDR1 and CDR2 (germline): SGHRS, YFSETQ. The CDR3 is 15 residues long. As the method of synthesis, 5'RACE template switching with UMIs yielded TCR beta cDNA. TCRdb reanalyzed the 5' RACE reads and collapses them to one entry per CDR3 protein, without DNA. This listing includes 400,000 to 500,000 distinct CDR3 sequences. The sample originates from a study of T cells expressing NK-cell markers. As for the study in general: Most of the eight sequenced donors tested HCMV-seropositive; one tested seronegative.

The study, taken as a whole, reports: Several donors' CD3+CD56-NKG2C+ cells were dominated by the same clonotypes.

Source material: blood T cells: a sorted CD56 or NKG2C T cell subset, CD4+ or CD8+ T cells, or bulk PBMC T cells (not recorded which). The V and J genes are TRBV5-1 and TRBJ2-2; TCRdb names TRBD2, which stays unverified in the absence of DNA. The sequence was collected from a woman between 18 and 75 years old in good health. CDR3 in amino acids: CASSRLAGEAGELFF.